These 29 T cell receptor beta chains were all obtained from the same sample, sequenced in a study of blood T cell repertoires in COVID-19. Here immunoSEQ multiplex PCR was the method, and the copy in TCRdb shows in-frame clones only, minus some. The table lists 150,000 or so clones, 87% of them singletons, with approximately 4% in the top ten. Sequencing was done on a sample of PBMCs or T cells enriched from blood (not recorded which). Receptor source: a middle-aged woman who had been exposed to COVID-19.

This clone was found once. The gene calls are TRBV2 and TRBJ1-6; the D is unclear. Trimming shortened V by 6 bases and J by 11 bases, and 14 bases separated the two germline ends. CDR1 SNHLY and CDR2 FYNNEI come from the germline V gene. This CDR3 is built from 13 residues. The CDR3 here is CASRTSEFPPLHF. CDR3 nucleotide sequence: TGTGCCAGCAGGACCTCGGAGTTTCCACCCCTCCACTTT.

The chain joins TRBV5-4 to TRBJ1-2, with 7 bases matching TRBD1. Germline V lookup: CDR1 SGHNT, CDR2 YYREEE (reference sequence). The CDR3 extends over 14 amino acids. Trimming removed 4 bases from V and 8 bases from J; junction bases left unmatched: 11. The CDR3 reads CASSLTTGYGGYTF. The CDR3 DNA reads TGTGCCAGCAGCCTAACGACAGGGTATGGCGGCTACACCTTC.

In its sample, this clone was seen a few times. The chain has TRBV14 and TRBJ1-3; D unclear. The CDR3 sequence is 14 residues long. Germline lookup yields CDR1 SGHDN and CDR2 FVKESK. V lost 6 bases, J lost 0 bases, and 9 bases lay in between. The CDR3 sequence is CASRLSSSGNTIYF. CDR3 in DNA: TGTGCCAGCAGACTGTCAAGCTCTGGAAACACCATATATTTT.

V usage is TRBV28 and J usage is TRBJ2-7, with D possibly TRBD1 on 6 matching bases. From germline, CDR1 is MDHEN and CDR2 SYDVKM. The CDR3 extends over 15 amino acids. Trimming removed 6 bases at V and 9 bases at J, with 24 bases between. The CDR3 DNA sequence: TGTGCCAGCAGCCCCCTCTGGACAGAACCTAAGGGGCAGTACTTC. Protein product: CASSPLWTEPKGQYF.

The J gene is TRBJ2-3, the V gene TRBV6-2 or TRBV6-3; TRBD2 aligns across 8 bases. The CDR3 runs 15 residues. Germline-derived CDR1 and CDR2 are MNHEY and SVGEGT. The V gene end was trimmed by 2 bases and the J gene end by 3 bases; junction bases not matched to a gene: 4. The CDR3 nucleotides are TGTGCCAGCAGTTACGCGGGAGGATTGACAGATACGCAGTATTTT. Amino acids: CASSYAGGLTDTQYF.

The chain employs TRBV5-1 and TRBJ1-2; D gene uncertain. Germline CDR1 is SGHRS and CDR2 is YFSETQ. This CDR3 region has 13 residues. The V gene lost 5 bases and the J gene lost 6 bases, with 14 bases spanning the gap. The CDR3 nucleotides are TGCGCCAGCAGTGCCGGGAGTCGGGATGGCTACACCTTC. Its translation: CASSAGSRDGYTF.

The count of this clone is one. The chain employs TRBV3-1 (or the pseudogene TRBV3-2) and TRBJ2-7; D gene unclear. V lost 0 bases and J lost 3, with 12 bases in between. The CDR3 spans 15 residues. Germline V gene data show CDR1 as LGHDT and CDR2 as YNNKEL (reference sequence). The CDR3 spells CASSQDGPSFYEQYF. DNA of the CDR3: TGTGCCAGCAGCCAAGACGGTCCATCATTCTACGAGCAGTACTTC.

This clone occurred once. DNA for the CDR3: TGTGCCAGTAGTGTACCGACAGGGCGTATCCGAGGAAACACCATATATTTT. It specifies CASSVPTGRIRGNTIYF. The genes are TRBV19 and TRBJ1-3; 7 positions match TRBD1. Per germline, CDR1 LNHDA and CDR2 SQIVND (reference sequence). The CDR3 loop spans 17 amino acids. J was trimmed by 4 bases and V by 5 bases; bases with no gene match: 14.

The chain carries TRBV7-2 and TRBJ2-2; possibly TRBD1 for D (5 bases). The germline CDR1 and CDR2 sequences are SGHTA and FQGNSA. The CDR3 has 15 residues. V lost 2 bases and J lost 6, with 13 bases in between. CDR3 loop: CASSLITKGAGELFF. The CDR3 DNA is TGTGCCAGCAGCTTAATAACTAAAGGGGCCGGGGAGCTGTTTTTT.

V usage is TRBV12-3 or TRBV12-4 and J usage is TRBJ2-2; D is perhaps TRBD2 (5 bases). V lost 6 bases and J 7 bases, leaving 9 bases between the germline ends. The CDR3 length is 12 residues. CDR3 residues: CASRLEDGELFF. The DNA of the CDR3 is TGTGCCAGCAGGCTGGAGGACGGGGAGCTGTTTTTT.

This clone was counted a single time. This rearrangement joins TRBV6-5 to TRBJ2-3; TRBD2 matches at 7 bases. The CDR3 runs to 15 residues. V was pared by 2 bases and J by 10 bases, with 12 bases of the junction left unmatched. Germline V gives CDR1 MNHEY, CDR2 SVGAGI. The CDR3 is CASSYLEGGLDAQYF. The CDR3, as DNA: TGTGCCAGCAGTTACCTTGAAGGTGGACTAGACGCGCAGTATTTT.

This chain uses TRBV5-1 with TRBJ1-1; 11 bases agree with TRBD1. V was clipped by 3 bases and J by 3 bases; unmatched bases: 4. In germline, CDR1 is SGHRS, CDR2 YFSETQ. The CDR3 extends over 15 amino acids. CDR3 nucleotides: TGCGCCAGCAGCTCGTGGGACAGGGGGGACACTGAAGCTTTCTTT. Translation gives CASSSWDRGDTEAFF.

The rearrangement joins TRBV11-2 to TRBJ2-2; 7 nucleotides match TRBD2. With 2 bases clipped from V and 4 bases from J, the junction kept 1 base outside the gene matches. The germline gives CDR1 SGHAT, CDR2 FQNNGV. This CDR3 spans 14 amino acids. The CDR3: CASSLWEGTGELFF. The DNA of the CDR3 is TGTGCCAGCAGCTTATGGGAGGGCACCGGGGAGCTGTTTTTT.

The gene calls are TRBV4-1 and TRBJ1-2; 7 nucleotides agree with TRBD1. Trimming took 4 bases from V and 4 from J; bases not matched to a gene: 6. The CDR3 has 14 residues. The V gene's germline CDR1 is MGHRA and CDR2 YSYEKL. The CDR3 sequence: CASSLGRDSYGYTF. CDR3 nucleotides: TGCGCCAGCAGCCTCGGGCGGGACAGCTATGGCTACACCTTC.

V gene TRBV28 combines with J gene TRBJ2-2, with D tentatively TRBD1 (5 bases). The germline CDR1 and CDR2 sequences are MDHEN and SYDVKM. CDR3 length: 21 residues. The V end lost 4 bases, the J end lost 6 bases, and 33 bases lay between the germline ends. The CDR3 loop is CASSSPPGQGRTLVGSGELFF. The CDR3 region has the DNA TGTGCCAGCAGTTCCCCGCCTGGTCAGGGAAGGACCCTTGTTGGCTCCGGGGAGCTGTTTTTT. Together with reference TRBV28 and TRBJ2-2, the CDR3 gives the full variable domain: DVKVTQSSRYLVKRTGEKVFLECVQDMDHENMFWYRQDPGLGLRLIYFSYDVKMKEKGDIPEGYSVSREKKERFSLILESASTNQTSMYLCASSSPPGQGRTLVGSGELFFGEGSRLTVL.

The chain links TRBV10-3 to TRBJ2-3, with TRBD2 matching over 7 bases. The trim removed 9 bases at V and 3 bases at J, leaving 6 bases unmatched. The CDR3 contains 13 residues. The germline V gene encodes CDR1 ENHRY and CDR2 SYGVKD. The CDR3 here is CAIEAGETDTQYF. DNA for the CDR3: TGTGCCATTGAGGCGGGGGAAACAGATACGCAGTATTTT.

This chain joins TRBV10-1 and TRBJ2-3, with a possible D match to TRBD2 (6 bases). Trimming left V 0 bases short and J 1 base short, with 11 bases between. The germline CDR1 and CDR2 sequences are WNHNN and SYGVQD (reference sequence). The length of the CDR3 is 16 residues. CDR3 protein: CASSESRTGGTDTQYF. CDR3 bases: TGCGCCAGCAGTGAGTCCAGAACGGGAGGCACAGATACGCAGTATTTT.

This clone has a single count. The chain joins TRBV10-2 to TRBJ2-1; 7 positions match TRBD2. This CDR3 is built from 15 residues. Unmatched junction bases numbered 9, after V lost 6 bases and J lost 4 bases. Germline CDR1 is WSHSY and CDR2 is SAAADI. Written as DNA, the CDR3 is TGCGCCAGCAGATTAGCGGGCGGGGTTTACAATGAGCAGTTCTTC. Amino acids: CASRLAGGVYNEQFF.

The gene calls are TRBV29-1 and TRBJ1-1; D gene unclear. V lost 4 bases and J lost 6, with 6 bases in between. The germline V gene encodes CDR1 SQVTM and CDR2 ANQGSEA. This CDR3 has 10 residues. The CDR3 spells CSVVSAEAFF. The DNA of the CDR3 is TGCAGCGTTGTGTCGGCTGAAGCTTTCTTT.

The rearrangement uses TRBV6-5 and TRBJ1-2; a weak D match, TRBD1 (6 bases). The CDR3 sequence is 14 residues long. The V end was cut by 4 bases, the J end by 8 bases, with 17 bases between. CDR1 and CDR2 (germline): MNHEY, SVGAGI. DNA of the CDR3: TGTGCCAGCAGTTTCCGGGGCCTACAGGGCGGCTACACCTTC. Amino acid sequence: CASSFRGLQGGYTF.

V gene TRBV7-2 combines with J gene TRBJ1-6, with D perhaps TRBD1 (6 bases). The V gene lost 1 base and the J gene lost 7 bases, with 8 bases spanning the gap. The CDR3 has 14 residues. Germline CDR1 SGHTA, CDR2 FQGNSA. CDR3 nucleotides: TGTGCCAGCAGCTTAGGGACAGAAAATTCACCCCTCCACTTT. This sequence encodes CASSLGTENSPLHF.

In this sample, this clone turned up once. V usage is TRBV7-2 and J usage is TRBJ1-1; TRBD1 matches at 12 bases. The length of the CDR3 is 15 residues. V lost 8 bases, J lost 4 bases, and 8 bases stayed unmatched. Per the germline V gene, CDR1 is SGHTA and CDR2 is FQGNSA. CDR3 amino acids: CASRRDRGPFTEAFF. The CDR3 DNA reads TGTGCCAGCCGACGGGACAGGGGGCCTTTCACTGAAGCTTTCTTT.

The chain recombines TRBV7-3 with TRBJ1-6, with 7 bases identical to TRBD1. Germline lookup yields CDR1 SGHTA and CDR2 FQGTGA. J lost 7 bases, V lost 6 bases, and 9 bases had no gene match. The CDR3 is 15 residues long. The CDR3 nucleotides are TGTGCCAGCAGGCCACCCGGGACAGAAAATTCACCCCTCCACTTT. This translates into CASRPPGTENSPLHF.

The chain has TRBV19 and TRBJ1-1, with D possibly TRBD1 on 5 matching bases. This CDR3 has 13 residues. The germline gives CDR1 LNHDA, CDR2 SQIVND (reference sequence). Trimming took off 4 bases at V and 6 bases at J, with 12 bases between the two ends. The CDR3 DNA sequence: TGTGCCAGTAGTAGACAGTTTGGCTCTGAAGCTTTCTTT. Translation gives CASSRQFGSEAFF.

This chain connects TRBV27 to TRBJ2-1, with TRBD2 matching 10 bases. Germline V gives CDR1 MNHEY, CDR2 SMNVEV (reference sequence). Trimming at V came to 3 bases and at J to 10 bases, leaving 15 bases not matched to a gene. CDR3 size: 17 residues. Here the CDR3 reads CASSFTGSSGGAKEQFF. The CDR3 nucleotides read TGTGCCAGCAGTTTTACCGGTTCAAGCGGGGGGGCCAAAGAGCAGTTCTTC.

This chain joins TRBV25-1 and TRBJ1-1; D is possibly TRBD1 (5 bases). The CDR3 has 14 amino acids. V was trimmed by 4 bases and J by 1 base, leaving 10 bases between them. Germline CDR1 and CDR2: MGHDK and SYGVNS. CDR3 bases: TGTGCCAGCAGTGCGCGGGACGGGAACACTGAAGCTTTCTTT. Residues: CASSARDGNTEAFF.

V is TRBV6-5 and J is TRBJ2-1; possibly TRBD1 for D (6 bases). The germline gives CDR1 MNHEY, CDR2 SVGAGI. This CDR3 has 14 amino acids. V was pared by 2 bases and J by 3 bases, with 8 bases between. The CDR3 nucleotides read TGTGCCAGCAGTTACGAGGACAGCTACAATGAGCAGTTCTTC. Amino acids: CASSYEDSYNEQFF.

The chain employs TRBV7-2 and TRBJ2-3; 10 bases match TRBD1. CDR1 and CDR2 from the germline V gene are SGHTA and FQGNSA. The CDR3 spans 14 residues. Trimming removed 5 bases from V and 10 bases from J; junction bases left unmatched: 9. CDR3 sequence reads: CASSDRDRGWPQYF. CDR3 DNA sequence: TGTGCCAGCAGCGACCGGGACAGGGGTTGGCCGCAGTATTTT.

The rearrangement uses TRBV5-1 and TRBJ1-2, with D possibly matching TRBD1 (6 bases). This CDR3 spans 14 amino acids. Deletions cut 0 bases from V and 7 bases from J, with 13 bases between. Germline values: CDR1 SGHRS, CDR2 YFSETQ. CDR3 coding DNA: TGCGCCAGCAGCTTGGTTCCAGGGGATGGTGGCTACACCTTC. Encoded protein: CASSLVPGDGGYTF. Variable domain in full (rest from reference TRBV5-1 and TRBJ1-2): KAGVTQTPRYLIKTRGQQVTLSCSPISGHRSVSWYQQTPGQGLQFLFEYFSETQRNKGNFPGRFSGRQFSNSRSEMNVSTLELGDSALYLCASSLVPGDGGYTFGSGTRLTVV.